The 24 T cell receptor beta chains given below trace back to one sample, sequenced in a study of early T cells in non-severe SARS-CoV-2 infection (dated by TCRdb to the early 2020s). Library creation used 5' RACE. TCRdb shows the sequencer as NextSeq 500. TCRdb reanalyzed the raw reads on its own, using fastp at Q25 for trimming and MiXCR for clone calling, and kept in-frame beta chains. When rows share a CDR3 protein, they turn into one entry using the most common DNA and genes. The table for this sample lists 45,000 to 55,000 distinct CDR3 sequences; 9.5% to 13% of them were counted only once. The ten largest clones represent roughly 10% of the sample. Source material: whole blood. The receptors were sampled from an adult who was a healthcare worker with PCR-confirmed SARS-CoV-2 infection or an uninfected control (not recorded which).

This clonotype was detected ten times or more. V usage is TRBV7-2 and J usage is TRBJ1-1; D is ambiguous. The germline CDR1 and CDR2 sequences are SGHTA and FQGNSA. The CDR3 runs to 16 residues. V was clipped by 1 base and J by 6 bases, with 18 bases between them. In DNA form, the CDR3 reads TGTGCCAGCAGCTTAGGCTTGCCGACAATGTCAGCTGAAGCTTTCTTT. It codes for CASSLGLPTMSAEAFF.

CDR3 bases: TGTGCCAGCAGCATCCGGACAGGGAACACCAACGTCCTGACTTTC. Protein product: CASSIRTGNTNVLTF. The chain has TRBV7-2 and TRBJ2-6; 8 nucleotides line up with TRBD1. Germline lookup yields CDR1 SGHTA and CDR2 FQGNSA. CDR3 size: 15 residues. Trimming took 5 bases from V and 8 from J; bases not matched to a gene: 8.

This clonotype was recorded at least ten times. CDR3 residues: CASSPGQEAFF. DNA for the CDR3: TGTGCCAGCAGCCCCGGACAGGAAGCTTTCTTT. The chain employs TRBV3-1 and TRBJ1-1; tentative D call: TRBD1 (6 bases). This CDR3 is 11 amino acids long. In germline, CDR1 is LGHDT, CDR2 YNNKEL (reference sequence). Trimming cost V 4 bases and J 8 bases, with 8 bases left between them.

This clonotype was observed a handful of times. The rearrangement joins TRBV7-9 to TRBJ2-1; perhaps TRBD2 as D (7 bases). V lost 4 bases and J 8 bases, leaving 21 bases between the germline ends. Germline CDR1 and CDR2: SEHNR and FQNEAQ (reference sequence). CDR3 length: 16 residues. CDR3 amino acids: CASSSDGGGRGYEQFF. CDR3 in DNA: TGTGCCAGCAGCTCCGATGGGGGCGGGAGAGGGTATGAGCAGTTCTTC.

This clonotype was found many times. The rearrangement uses TRBV24-1 and TRBJ2-1, with a tentative D call TRBD1 (5 bases). Germline CDR1 KGHDR, CDR2 SFDVKD. Trimming stripped 3 bases from V and 4 bases from J, with 21 bases between. This CDR3 has 18 amino acids. The CDR3 nucleotides read TGTGCCACCAGTGATCCCTCCGCCCCAGGGTCCAAATACAATGAGCAGTTCTTC. As protein: CATSDPSAPGSKYNEQFF.

This clonotype came up a few times. CDR3: CSALGGTEAFF. CDR3 DNA: TGCAGCGCCCTTGGTGGCACTGAAGCTTTCTTT. J is TRBJ1-1 and V is TRBV29-1, with D uncertain. The CDR3 extends over 11 amino acids. The V end lost 7 bases, the J end lost 4 bases, and 10 bases lay between the germline ends. Germline-derived CDR1 and CDR2 are SQVTM and ANQGSEA.

The V call is TRBV29-1, the J call TRBJ2-7; 8 bases are shared with TRBD1. Germline CDR1 is SQVTM and CDR2 is ANQGSEA. V lost 6 bases and J lost 6; bases outside the gene matches: 13. This CDR3 spans 14 amino acids. This CDR3 is CSVLAGTGQTEQYF. The CDR3 bases are TGCAGCGTCCTCGCAGGGACAGGCCAGACCGAGCAGTACTTC.

This clonotype was observed a few times. V usage is TRBV11-2 and J usage is TRBJ2-3; maybe TRBD2 (6 bases). This CDR3 has 16 amino acids. Trimming removed 5 bases from V and 5 bases from J, with 20 bases in between. The V gene's germline CDR1 is SGHAT and CDR2 FQNNGV. For the CDR3, the DNA is TGTGCCAGCAGCCTCTTGGGGGGACGAGGAAAAGATACGCAGTATTTT. Protein product: CASSLLGGRGKDTQYF.

This clonotype was seen repeatedly, ten times or more. This chain uses TRBV29-1 with TRBJ2-1; D remains unclear. V shed 5 bases and J shed 6 bases, with 17 bases lying between them. Looked up from germline, CDR1 is SQVTM and CDR2 is ANQGSEA. The CDR3 spans 14 residues. Written as DNA, the CDR3 is TGCAGCGTTATCCGGGTCCCGGGCCCCAATGAGCAGTTCTTC. This encodes CSVIRVPGPNEQFF.

This clonotype was seen a handful of times. The chain couples TRBV7-9 to TRBJ2-5, with 9 bases identical to TRBD2. This CDR3 contains 15 residues. V shed 3 bases, J shed 3 bases, and the junction held 5 bases outside the gene matches. The germline V gene has CDR1 SEHNR and CDR2 FQNEAQ (reference sequence). The CDR3 is CASSFSRTSEETQYF. CDR3 nucleotides: TGTGCCAGCAGCTTCTCTAGGACTAGCGAAGAGACCCAGTACTTC.

This chain connects TRBV20-1 to TRBJ1-1, with no clear D. This CDR3 is built from 12 residues. Trimming took 1 base from V and 8 from J, leaving 11 bases between them. CDR1 and CDR2 (germline): DFQATT, SNEGSKA (reference sequence). CDR3 residues: CSARGRPSEAFF. CDR3 DNA sequence: TGCAGTGCTAGAGGTCGGCCCAGCGAAGCTTTCTTT.

V is TRBV5-1 and J is TRBJ2-3; 7 bases are a match to TRBD2. The length of the CDR3 is 13 residues. Germline V CDR1 and CDR2: SGHRS, YFSETQ. With V trimmed by 2 bases and J by 6 bases, 3 bases remained unmatched. The CDR3 is CASSLISGDTQYF. CDR3 DNA: TGCGCCAGCAGCTTAATTAGCGGGGATACGCAGTATTTT.

This clonotype was seen only a few times. Since the CDR3 does not end with the conserved phenylalanine or tryptophan, this likely comes from a read error. This chain joins TRBV30 and TRBJ2-7; 8 positions agree with TRBD2. The germline V gene encodes CDR1 GTSNPN and CDR2 SVGIG (reference sequence). This CDR3 comprises 14 residues. J gave up 0 bases and V 7 bases, and 8 bases lay outside the gene matches. This CDR3 reads CASRGSGSSYEQYS. The CDR3 nucleotides are TGTGCCTCCCGGGGCAGCGGGAGCTCCTACGAGCAGTACTCC.

This clonotype has at least ten counts. This chain uses TRBV27 with TRBJ1-1; D is ambiguous. Trimming removed 3 bases at V and 1 base at J, with 6 bases between. Germline V CDR1 and CDR2: MNHEY, SMNVEV (reference sequence). The CDR3 has 13 amino acids. As DNA, the CDR3 is TGTGCCAGCAGTTTGAACGGGAACACTGAAGCTTTCTTT. It codes for CASSLNGNTEAFF.

This clonotype was detected only once. This chain links TRBV10-1 with TRBJ2-3, with D hard to call. The CDR3 is 14 residues long. CDR1 and CDR2 (germline): WNHNN, SYGVQD (reference sequence). Trimming pared 0 bases from V and 6 bases from J, leaving 10 bases between. CDR3 residues: CASSESVGRDTQYF. The DNA for the CDR3 is TGCGCCAGCAGTGAGTCGGTAGGACGCGATACGCAGTATTTT.

This clonotype has a handful of counts. The chain has TRBV18 and TRBJ2-7; maybe TRBD1 (6 bases). The V gene lost 0 bases and the J gene lost 4 bases, with 13 bases spanning the gap. The CDR3 length is 15 residues. CDR1 and CDR2 from the germline V gene are KGHSH and LQKENI. This CDR3 reads CASSPPSSRGYEQYF. CDR3 coding DNA: TGTGCCAGCTCACCACCGTCTAGCAGGGGATACGAGCAGTACTTC.

This clonotype was seen just once. This chain joins TRBV29-1 and TRBJ2-7; D perhaps matches TRBD1 (5 bases). V was shortened by 7 bases and J by 5 bases, with 9 bases between the two germline ends. This CDR3 has 10 residues. Germline CDR1 SQVTM, CDR2 ANQGSEA. CDR3 sequence reads: CSGKTDEQYF. The CDR3 DNA reads as TGCAGCGGCAAGACAGACGAGCAGTACTTC.

This clonotype was counted a few times. This chain joins TRBV20-1 and TRBJ2-3; D remains ambiguous. The CDR3 loop spans 13 amino acids. V lost 6 bases, J lost 1 base, and 11 bases lay in between. In germline, CDR1 is DFQATT, CDR2 SNEGSKA (reference sequence). For the CDR3, the DNA is TGCAGTGCGAACCCGCAGGGCACAGATACGCAGTATTTT. Residues: CSANPQGTDTQYF.

The rearrangement links TRBV3-1 to TRBJ1-3; tentatively, D is TRBD1 (5 bases). The germline gives CDR1 LGHDT, CDR2 YNNKEL (reference sequence). The CDR3 runs 12 residues. V gave up 2 bases and J gave up 7 bases, with 6 bases separating them. CDR3 amino acids: CASSQSGNTIYF. The CDR3, as DNA: TGTGCCAGCAGCCAATCAGGGAACACCATATATTTT.

Concerning this clonotype: At one of its ends the junction is not consistent with the germline gene, which may arise from a read error. The chain recombines TRBV20-1 with TRBJ1-1; D remains unclear. The germline CDR1 and CDR2 sequences are DFQATT and SNEGSKA (reference sequence). The CDR3 has 13 amino acids. The CDR3 DNA reads as TGCAGTGCTAGATTAGTTCCGAACACTGAAGTTTTCTTT. Translated, it gives CSARLVPNTEVFF.

This clonotype was seen at least ten times. The chain employs TRBV19 and TRBJ2-7, with 9 nucleotides matching TRBD2. The CDR3 contains 15 residues. V shed 3 bases and J 0 bases; nucleotides not matched to a gene: 3. The germline gives CDR1 LNHDA, CDR2 SQIVND (reference sequence). The CDR3 region is CASSMRGGASYEQYF. CDR3 DNA: TGTGCCAGTAGTATGCGCGGGGGGGCCTCCTACGAGCAGTACTTC.

This clonotype was counted a few times. The V gene is TRBV2, the J gene TRBJ2-6; D is uncertain. Germline V lookup: CDR1 SNHLY, CDR2 FYNNEI. The CDR3 covers 15 residues. Trimming pared 4 bases from V and 2 bases from J, leaving 9 bases between. The CDR3 sequence: CASSGSDAGANVLTF. The DNA of the CDR3 is TGTGCCAGCAGTGGCTCAGACGCTGGGGCCAACGTCCTGACTTTC.

This clonotype was picked up a small number of times. The genes are TRBV12-3 or TRBV12-4 and TRBJ2-5, with unresolved D. The CDR3 runs to 13 residues. Trimming pared 4 bases from V and 0 bases from J, leaving 6 bases between. The CDR3 coding sequence is TGTGCCAGCAGTTCCATCTACCAAGAGACCCAGTACTTC. It is translated as CASSSIYQETQYF.

This clonotype showed up just a few times. The junction departs from germline at one end; a sequencing error may be responsible. The genes are TRBV3-1 and TRBJ1-3; perhaps TRBD1 as D (5 bases). The CDR3 extends over 14 amino acids. The germline CDR1 and CDR2 sequences are LGHDT and YNNKEL (reference sequence). The CDR3: CASTPGLSENTIYF. The CDR3 DNA reads as TGTGCCAGTACGCCGGGACTCTCTGAAAACACCATATATTTT.